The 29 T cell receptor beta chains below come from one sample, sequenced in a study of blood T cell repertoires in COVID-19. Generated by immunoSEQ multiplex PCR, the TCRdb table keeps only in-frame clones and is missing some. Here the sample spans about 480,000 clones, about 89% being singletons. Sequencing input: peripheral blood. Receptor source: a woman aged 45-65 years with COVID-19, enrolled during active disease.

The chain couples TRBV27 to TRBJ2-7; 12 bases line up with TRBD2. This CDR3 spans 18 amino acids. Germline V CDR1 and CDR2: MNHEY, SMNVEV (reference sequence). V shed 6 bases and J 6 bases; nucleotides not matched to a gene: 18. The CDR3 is CASRSLAGGPMRVSEQYF. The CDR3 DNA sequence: TGTGCCAGCAGATCGCTAGCGGGGGGGCCAATGCGTGTGAGCGAGCAGTACTTC.

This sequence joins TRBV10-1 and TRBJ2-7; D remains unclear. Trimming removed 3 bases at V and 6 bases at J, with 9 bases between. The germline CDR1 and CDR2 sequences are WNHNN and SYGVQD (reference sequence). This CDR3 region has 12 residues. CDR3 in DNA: TGCGCCAGCAGTGATTCGGGTAGCGAGCAGTACTTC. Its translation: CASSDSGSEQYF.

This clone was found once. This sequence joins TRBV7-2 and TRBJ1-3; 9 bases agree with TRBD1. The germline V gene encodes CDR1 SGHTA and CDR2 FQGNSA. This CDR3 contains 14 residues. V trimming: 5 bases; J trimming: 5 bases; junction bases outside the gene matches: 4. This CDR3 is CASSPGTGRNTIYF. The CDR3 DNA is TGTGCCAGCAGCCCAGGGACAGGGAGAAACACCATATATTTT.

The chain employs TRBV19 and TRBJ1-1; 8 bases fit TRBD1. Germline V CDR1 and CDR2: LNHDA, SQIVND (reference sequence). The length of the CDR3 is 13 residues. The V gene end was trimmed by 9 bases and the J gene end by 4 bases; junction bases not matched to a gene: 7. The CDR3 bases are TGTGCCAGCAACAGGGGGGGCGGCACTGAAGCTTTCTTT. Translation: CASNRGGGTEAFF.

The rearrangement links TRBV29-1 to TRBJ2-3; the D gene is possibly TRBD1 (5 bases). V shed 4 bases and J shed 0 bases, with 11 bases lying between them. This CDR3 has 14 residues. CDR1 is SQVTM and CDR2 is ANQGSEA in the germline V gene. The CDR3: CSVGGTSSTDTQYF. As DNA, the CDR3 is TGCAGCGTTGGGGGCACTTCTAGCACAGATACGCAGTATTTT.

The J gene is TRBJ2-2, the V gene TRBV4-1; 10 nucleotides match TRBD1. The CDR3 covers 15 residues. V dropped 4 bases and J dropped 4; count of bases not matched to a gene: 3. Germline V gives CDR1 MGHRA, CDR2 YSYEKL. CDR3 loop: CASSRGQGSTGELFF. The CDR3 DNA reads TGCGCCAGCAGCCGGGGACAGGGGAGCACCGGGGAGCTGTTTTTT.

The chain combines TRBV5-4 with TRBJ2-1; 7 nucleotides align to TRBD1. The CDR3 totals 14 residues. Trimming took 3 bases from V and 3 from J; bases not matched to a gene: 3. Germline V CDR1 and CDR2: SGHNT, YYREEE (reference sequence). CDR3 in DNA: TGTGCCAGCAGCTCATCAGGGGGCTACAATGAGCAGTTCTTC. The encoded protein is CASSSSGGYNEQFF.

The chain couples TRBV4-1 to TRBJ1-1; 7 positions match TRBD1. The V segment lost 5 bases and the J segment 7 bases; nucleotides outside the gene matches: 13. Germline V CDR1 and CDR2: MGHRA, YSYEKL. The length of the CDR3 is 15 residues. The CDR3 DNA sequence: TGCGCCAGCAGCTCCTGGACAGGATCACTTCTTGAAGCTTTCTTT. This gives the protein CASSSWTGSLLEAFF.

Here the CDR3 reads CASSFPLTLSGNTIYF. Written as DNA, the CDR3 is TGTGCCAGCAGTTTCCCACTCACCCTCTCTGGAAACACCATATATTTT. This chain uses TRBV27 with TRBJ1-3; D is unresolved. V was trimmed by 3 bases and J by 0 bases, leaving 12 bases between them. Per the germline V gene, CDR1 is MNHEY and CDR2 is SMNVEV (reference sequence). This CDR3 is 16 amino acids long.

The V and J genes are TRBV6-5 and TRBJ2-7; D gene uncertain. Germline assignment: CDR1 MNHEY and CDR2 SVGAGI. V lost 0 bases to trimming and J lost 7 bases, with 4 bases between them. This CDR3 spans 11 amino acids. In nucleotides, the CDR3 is TGTGCCAGCAGTTACTCCGGGGAGCAGTACTTC. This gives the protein CASSYSGEQYF.

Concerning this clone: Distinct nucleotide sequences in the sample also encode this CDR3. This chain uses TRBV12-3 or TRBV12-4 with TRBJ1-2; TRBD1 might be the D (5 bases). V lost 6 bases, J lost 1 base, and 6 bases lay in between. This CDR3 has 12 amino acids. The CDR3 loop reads CASRQGNYGYTF. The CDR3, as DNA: TGTGCCAGCAGGCAGGGTAACTATGGCTACACCTTC.

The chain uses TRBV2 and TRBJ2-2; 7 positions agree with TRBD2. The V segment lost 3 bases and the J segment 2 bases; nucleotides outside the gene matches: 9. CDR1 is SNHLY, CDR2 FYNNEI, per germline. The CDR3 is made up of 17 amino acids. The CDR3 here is CASSERLASGNTGELFF. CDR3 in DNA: TGTGCCAGCAGTGAGAGGTTGGCTAGCGGAAACACCGGGGAGCTGTTTTTT.

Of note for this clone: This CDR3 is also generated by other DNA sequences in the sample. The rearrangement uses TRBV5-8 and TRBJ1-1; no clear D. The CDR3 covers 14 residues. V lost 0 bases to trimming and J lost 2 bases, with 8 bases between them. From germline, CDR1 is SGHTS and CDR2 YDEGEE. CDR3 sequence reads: CASSLGQVNTEAFF. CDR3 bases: TGTGCCAGCAGCTTGGGCCAGGTTAACACTGAAGCTTTCTTT.

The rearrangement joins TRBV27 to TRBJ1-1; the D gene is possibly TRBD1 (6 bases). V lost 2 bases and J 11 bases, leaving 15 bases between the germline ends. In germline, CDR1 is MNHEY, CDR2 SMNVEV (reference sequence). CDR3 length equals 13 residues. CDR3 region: CASSLTGQDGAFF. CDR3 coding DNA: TGTGCCAGCAGTTTAACAGGGCAGGATGGGGCTTTCTTT.

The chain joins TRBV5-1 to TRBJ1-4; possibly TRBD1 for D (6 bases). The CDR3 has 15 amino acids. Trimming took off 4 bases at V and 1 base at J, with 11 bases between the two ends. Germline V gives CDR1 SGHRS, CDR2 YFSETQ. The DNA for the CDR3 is TGCGCCAGCAGCCTGGGACACTTAACTAATGAAAAACTGTTTTTT. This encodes CASSLGHLTNEKLFF.

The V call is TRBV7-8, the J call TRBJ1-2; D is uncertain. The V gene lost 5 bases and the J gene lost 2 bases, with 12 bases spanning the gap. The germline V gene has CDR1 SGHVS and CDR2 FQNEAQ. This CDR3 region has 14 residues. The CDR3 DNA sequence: TGTGCCAGCAGCCTAGACGCGGGGAACTATGGCTACACCTTC. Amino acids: CASSLDAGNYGYTF.

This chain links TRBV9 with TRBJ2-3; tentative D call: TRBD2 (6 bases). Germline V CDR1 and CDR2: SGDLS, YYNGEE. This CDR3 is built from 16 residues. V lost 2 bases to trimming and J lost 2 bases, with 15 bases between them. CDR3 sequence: CASSVSEGFHTDTQYF. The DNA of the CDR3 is TGTGCCAGCAGCGTCTCGGAGGGCTTCCACACAGATACGCAGTATTTT.

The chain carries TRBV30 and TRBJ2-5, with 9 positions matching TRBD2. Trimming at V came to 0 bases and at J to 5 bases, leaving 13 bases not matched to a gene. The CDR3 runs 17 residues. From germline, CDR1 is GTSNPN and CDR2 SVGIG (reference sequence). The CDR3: CAWSVRVAGDGGETQYF. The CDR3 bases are TGTGCCTGGAGTGTACGAGTAGCGGGGGATGGAGGGGAGACCCAGTACTTC.

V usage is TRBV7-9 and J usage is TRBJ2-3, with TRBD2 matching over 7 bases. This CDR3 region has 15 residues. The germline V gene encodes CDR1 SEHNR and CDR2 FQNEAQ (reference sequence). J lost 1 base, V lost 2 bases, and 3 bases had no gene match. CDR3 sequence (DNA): TGTGCCAGCAGCTTATACAGCGGGGGCACAGATACGCAGTATTTT. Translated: CASSLYSGGTDTQYF.

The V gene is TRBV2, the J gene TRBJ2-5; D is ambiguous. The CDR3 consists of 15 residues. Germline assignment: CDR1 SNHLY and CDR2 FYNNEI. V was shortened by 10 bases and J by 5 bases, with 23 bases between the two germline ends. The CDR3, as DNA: TGTGCCAACTACGTCACTACCACCGATGGGGAGACCCAGTACTTC. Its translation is CANYVTTTDGETQYF.

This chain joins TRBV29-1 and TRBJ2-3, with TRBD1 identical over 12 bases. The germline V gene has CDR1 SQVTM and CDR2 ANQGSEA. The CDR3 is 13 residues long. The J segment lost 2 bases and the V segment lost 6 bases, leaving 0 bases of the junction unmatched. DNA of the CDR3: TGCAGCGTGGGACAGGGGGCCACAGATACGCAGTATTTT. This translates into CSVGQGATDTQYF.

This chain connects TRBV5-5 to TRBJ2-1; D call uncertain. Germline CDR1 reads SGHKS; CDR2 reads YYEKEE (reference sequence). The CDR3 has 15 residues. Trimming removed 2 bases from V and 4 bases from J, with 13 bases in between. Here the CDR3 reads CASSLIQALYNEQFF. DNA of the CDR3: TGTGCCAGCAGCTTAATTCAGGCCCTTTACAATGAGCAGTTCTTC.

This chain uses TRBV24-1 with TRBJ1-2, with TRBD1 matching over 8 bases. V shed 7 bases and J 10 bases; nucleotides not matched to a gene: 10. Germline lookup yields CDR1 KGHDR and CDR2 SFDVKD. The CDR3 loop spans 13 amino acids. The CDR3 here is CATSRTGIDVYTF. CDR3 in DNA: TGTGCCACCAGCCGGACAGGGATTGACGTCTACACCTTC.

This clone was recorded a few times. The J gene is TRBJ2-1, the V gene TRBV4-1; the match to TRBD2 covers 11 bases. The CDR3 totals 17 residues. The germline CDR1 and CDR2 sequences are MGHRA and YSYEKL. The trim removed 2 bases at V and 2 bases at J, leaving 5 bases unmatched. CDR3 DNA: TGCGCCAGCAGCCAACCTATAGCGGGGGGGCCCTACAATGAGCAGTTCTTC. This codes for CASSQPIAGGPYNEQFF.

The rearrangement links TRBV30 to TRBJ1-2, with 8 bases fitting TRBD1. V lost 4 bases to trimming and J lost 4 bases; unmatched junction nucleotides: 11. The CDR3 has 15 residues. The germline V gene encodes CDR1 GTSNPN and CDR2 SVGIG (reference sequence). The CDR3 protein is CAWTGTGPFLYGYTF. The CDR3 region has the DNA TGTGCCTGGACCGGGACAGGACCCTTCCTCTATGGCTACACCTTC.

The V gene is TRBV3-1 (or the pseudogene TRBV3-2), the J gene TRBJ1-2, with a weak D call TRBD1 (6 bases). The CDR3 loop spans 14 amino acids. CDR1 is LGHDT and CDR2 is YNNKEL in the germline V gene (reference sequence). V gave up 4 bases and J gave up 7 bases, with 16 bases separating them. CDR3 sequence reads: CASSLGQGSSGYTF. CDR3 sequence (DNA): TGTGCCAGCAGCCTCGGCCAGGGGTCTTCTGGCTACACCTTC.

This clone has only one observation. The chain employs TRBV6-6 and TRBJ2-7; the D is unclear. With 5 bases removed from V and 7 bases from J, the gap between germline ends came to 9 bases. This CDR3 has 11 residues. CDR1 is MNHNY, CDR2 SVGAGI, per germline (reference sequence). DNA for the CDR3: TGTGCCAGCAGTCCCCTCGTAGAGCAGTACTTC. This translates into CASSPLVEQYF.

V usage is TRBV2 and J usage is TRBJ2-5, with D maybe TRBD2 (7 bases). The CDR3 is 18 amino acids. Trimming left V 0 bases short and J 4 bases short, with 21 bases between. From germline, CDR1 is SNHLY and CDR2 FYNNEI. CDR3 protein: CASSEALGGGFRGETQYF. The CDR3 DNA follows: TGTGCCAGCAGTGAAGCGCTTGGCGGGGGCTTTAGGGGAGAGACCCAGTACTTC.

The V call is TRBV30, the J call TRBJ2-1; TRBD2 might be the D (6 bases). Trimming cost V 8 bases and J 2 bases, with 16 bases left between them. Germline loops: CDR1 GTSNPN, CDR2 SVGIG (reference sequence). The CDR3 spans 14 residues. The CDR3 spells CAGDSTETYNEQFF. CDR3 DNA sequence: TGTGCCGGGGACTCGACAGAGACCTACAATGAGCAGTTCTTC.